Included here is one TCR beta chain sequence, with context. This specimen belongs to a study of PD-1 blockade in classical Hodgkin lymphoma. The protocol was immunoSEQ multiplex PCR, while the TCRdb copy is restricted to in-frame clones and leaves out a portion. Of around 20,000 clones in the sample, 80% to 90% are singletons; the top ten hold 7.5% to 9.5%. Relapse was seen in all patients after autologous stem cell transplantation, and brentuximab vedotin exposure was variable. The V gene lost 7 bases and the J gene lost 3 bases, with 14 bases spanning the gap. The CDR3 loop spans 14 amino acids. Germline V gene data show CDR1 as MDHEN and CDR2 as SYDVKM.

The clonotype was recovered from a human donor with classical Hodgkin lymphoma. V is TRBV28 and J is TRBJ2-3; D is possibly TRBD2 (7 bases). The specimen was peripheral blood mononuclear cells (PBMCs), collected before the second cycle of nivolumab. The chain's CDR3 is CASTSRGPTDTQYF. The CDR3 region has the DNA TGTGCCAGCACGTCGCGGGGGCCAACAGATACGCAGTATTTT.